This T cell receptor (beta chain) derives from a study of T-cell reconstitution after alpha-beta-depleted transplantation in children. TCRbeta library construction was performed incorporating unique molecular identifiers. TCRdb passed the PCR reads through MiXCR, listing each CDR3 protein once. Among 670,000 or so distinct CDR3 sequences listed, less than 15% were seen once. V was pared by 1 base and J by 0 bases, with 13 bases between. This CDR3 spans 17 amino acids. CDR1 LGHDT and CDR2 YNNKEL come from the germline V gene (reference sequence). The table lists this clonotype with a few counts. This sequence joins TRBV3-1 and TRBJ2-4; TRBD2 is a possible D gene (6 bases). The receptor comes from a girl aged 2-15 years with congenital amegakaryocytic thrombocytopenia, due to receive a stem cell transplant. The specimen was PBMCs, collected before TCRalphabeta/CD19-depleted stem cell transplant. The CDR3 loop is CASSQVVAGLAKNIQYF. CDR3 bases: TGTGCCAGCAGCCAAGTCGTCGCGGGGCTAGCCAAAAACATTCAGTACTTC.